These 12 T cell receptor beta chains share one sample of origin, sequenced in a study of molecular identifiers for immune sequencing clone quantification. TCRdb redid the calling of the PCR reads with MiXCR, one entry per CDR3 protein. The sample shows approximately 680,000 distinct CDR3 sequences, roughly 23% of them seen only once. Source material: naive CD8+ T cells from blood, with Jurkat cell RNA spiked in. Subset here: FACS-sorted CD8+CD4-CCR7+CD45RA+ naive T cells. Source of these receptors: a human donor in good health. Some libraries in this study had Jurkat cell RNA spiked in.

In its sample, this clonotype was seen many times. This CDR3 reads CASNPQMNTEAFF. For the CDR3, the DNA is TGTGCCAGCAATCCTCAGATGAACACTGAAGCTTTCTTT. This chain connects TRBV6-2 or TRBV6-3 to TRBJ1-1; D is uncertain. The CDR3 totals 13 residues. V was pared by 7 bases and J by 0 bases, with 9 bases between. Germline CDR1 reads MNHEY; CDR2 reads SVGEGT.

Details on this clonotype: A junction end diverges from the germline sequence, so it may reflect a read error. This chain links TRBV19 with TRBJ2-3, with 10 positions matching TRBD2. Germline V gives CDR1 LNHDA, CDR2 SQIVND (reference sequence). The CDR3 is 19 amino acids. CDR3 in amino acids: CAGSMGLAGAVFGTDTQYF. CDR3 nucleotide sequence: TGTGCCGGTAGTATGGGTCTAGCGGGAGCCGTGTTCGGCACAGATACGCAGTATTTT.

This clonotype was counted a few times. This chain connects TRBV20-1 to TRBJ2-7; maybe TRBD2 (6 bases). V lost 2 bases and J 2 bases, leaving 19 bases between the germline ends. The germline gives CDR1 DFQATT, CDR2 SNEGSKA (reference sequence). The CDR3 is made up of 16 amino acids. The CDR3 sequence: CSARSRTGGSPYEQYF. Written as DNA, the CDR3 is TGCAGTGCTAGATCCAGGACCGGGGGTTCCCCCTACGAGCAGTACTTC.

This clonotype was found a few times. CDR3 residues: CASSQVAGPPNTGELFF. The CDR3 DNA follows: TGCGCCAGCAGCCAAGTGGCGGGACCTCCGAACACCGGGGAGCTGTTTTTT. This chain joins TRBV4-1 and TRBJ2-2; a possible D gene is TRBD2 (6 bases). The V and J ends lost 1 base and 0 bases respectively, with 12 bases between them. This CDR3 spans 17 amino acids. The germline V gene has CDR1 MGHRA and CDR2 YSYEKL.

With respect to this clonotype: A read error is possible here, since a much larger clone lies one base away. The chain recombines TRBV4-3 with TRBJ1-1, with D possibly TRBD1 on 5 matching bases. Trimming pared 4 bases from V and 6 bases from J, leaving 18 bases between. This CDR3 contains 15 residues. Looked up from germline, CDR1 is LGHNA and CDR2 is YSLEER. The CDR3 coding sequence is TGCGCCAGCAGCCGAGATGGCGGGAGGGGCTCTGAAGCTTTCTTT. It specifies CASSRDGGRGSEAFF.

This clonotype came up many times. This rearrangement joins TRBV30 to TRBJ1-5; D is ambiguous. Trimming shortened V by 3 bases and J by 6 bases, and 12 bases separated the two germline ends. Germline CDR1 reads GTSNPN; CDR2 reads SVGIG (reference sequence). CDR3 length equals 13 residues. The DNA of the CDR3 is TGTGCCTGGAGCGGCCAGCGCAGTCAGCCCCAGCATTTT. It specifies CAWSGQRSQPQHF.

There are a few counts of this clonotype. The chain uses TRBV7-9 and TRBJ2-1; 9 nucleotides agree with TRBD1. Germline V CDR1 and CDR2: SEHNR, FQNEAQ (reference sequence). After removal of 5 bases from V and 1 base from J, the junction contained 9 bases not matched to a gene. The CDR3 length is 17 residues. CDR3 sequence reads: CASSPAGQGLSYNEQFF. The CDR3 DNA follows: TGTGCCAGCAGCCCCGCGGGACAGGGATTATCCTACAATGAGCAGTTCTTC.

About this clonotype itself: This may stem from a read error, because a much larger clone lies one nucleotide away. CDR3 sequence reads: CASSHVQGKWNTEAFF. DNA of the CDR3: TGCGCCAGCAGCCACGTACAGGGTAAATGGAACACTGAAGCTTTCTTT. The V and J genes are TRBV4-1 and TRBJ1-1; a possible D gene is TRBD1 (6 bases). CDR1 and CDR2 (germline): MGHRA, YSYEKL. With 3 bases removed from V and 1 base from J, the gap between germline ends came to 15 bases. The CDR3 length is 16 residues.

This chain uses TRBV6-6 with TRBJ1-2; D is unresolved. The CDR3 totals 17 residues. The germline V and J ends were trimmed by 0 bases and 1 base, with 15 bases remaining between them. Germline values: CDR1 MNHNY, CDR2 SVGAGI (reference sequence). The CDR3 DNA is TGTGCCAGCAGTTACTCGAAGTTGCGCTTCGATAACTATGGCTACACCTTC. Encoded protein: CASSYSKLRFDNYGYTF.

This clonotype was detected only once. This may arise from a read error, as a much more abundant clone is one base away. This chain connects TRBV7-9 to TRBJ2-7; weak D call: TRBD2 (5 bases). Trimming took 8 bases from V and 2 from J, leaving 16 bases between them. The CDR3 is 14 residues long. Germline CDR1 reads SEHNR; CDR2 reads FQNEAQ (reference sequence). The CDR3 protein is CASGSRDFPYEQYF. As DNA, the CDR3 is TGTGCCAGCGGCTCCCGGGATTTCCCCTACGAGCAGTACTTC.

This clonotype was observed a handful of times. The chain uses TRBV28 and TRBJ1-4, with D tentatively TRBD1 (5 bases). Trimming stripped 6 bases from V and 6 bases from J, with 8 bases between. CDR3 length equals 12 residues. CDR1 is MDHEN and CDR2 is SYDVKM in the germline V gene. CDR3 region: CASSGRDEKLFF. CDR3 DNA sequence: TGTGCCAGCAGCGGCAGGGATGAAAAACTGTTTTTT. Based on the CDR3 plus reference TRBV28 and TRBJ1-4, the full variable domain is DVKVTQSSRYLVKRTGEKVFLECVQDMDHENMFWYRQDPGLGLRLIYFSYDVKMKEKGDIPEGYSVSREKKERFSLILESASTNQTSMYLCASSGRDEKLFFGSGTQLSVL.

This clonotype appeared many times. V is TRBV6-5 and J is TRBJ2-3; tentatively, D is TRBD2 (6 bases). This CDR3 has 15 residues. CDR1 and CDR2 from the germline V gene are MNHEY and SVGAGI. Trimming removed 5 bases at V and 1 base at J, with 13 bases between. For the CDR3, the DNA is TGTGCCAGCAGTCCTGGGGGACTTGGCACAGATACGCAGTATTTT. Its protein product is CASSPGGLGTDTQYF.